The 20 T cell receptor beta chains below all came from one sample that was sequenced in a study of cytotoxic CD8 clonotypes in ibrutinib-treated CLL (dated by TCRdb to the early 2020s). The sample's time point, from its label and the paper: around 2 years on ibrutinib. Library prep was done by the immunoSEQ multiplex PCR assay. TCRdb took over this immuneACCESS table, retaining in-frame rearrangements with V and J assigned. Such tables are incomplete; in checked studies, under half of the missing clones stem from an unresolved V gene, and the remainder is unexplained. The sample table holds about 120,000 clones, of which about 58% were seen once. The ten top clones hold about 40% of the sample. Sequenced here: PBMCs, sampled after 24 months of ibrutinib treatment. Receptor source: a human donor with chronic lymphocytic leukemia.

The chain employs TRBV11-3 and TRBJ1-3; D call uncertain. The V and J ends lost 1 base and 0 bases respectively, with 10 bases between them. The CDR3 has 16 residues. Germline V lookup: CDR1 SGHNT, CDR2 YENEEA. Here the CDR3 DNA reads TGTGCCAGCAGCTTAGGGGCAAAGAGCTCTGGAAACACCATATATTTT. Its translation is CASSLGAKSSGNTIYF.

CDR3 DNA: TGTGCCAGCAGTGAAGGCCCCTCCTACGAGCAGTACTTC. Its protein product is CASSEGPSYEQYF. The J gene is TRBJ2-7, the V gene TRBV6-1; no definite D call. CDR1 is MNHNS and CDR2 is SASEGT in the germline V gene. Trimming took off 1 base at V and 0 bases at J, with 4 bases between the two ends. The CDR3 consists of 13 residues.

The chain links TRBV10-2 to TRBJ1-1; D is perhaps TRBD1 (5 bases). This CDR3 region has 14 residues. Germline loops: CDR1 WSHSY, CDR2 SAAADI. Between the trimmed V and J ends, which lost 0 bases and 1 base, there was a span of 6 bases. The CDR3 region has the DNA TGCGCCAGCAGTGAGTCAGGGGCGAACACTGAAGCTTTCTTT. This sequence encodes CASSESGANTEAFF.

This clone was seen a few times. The chain uses TRBV30 and TRBJ2-7, with 8 bases aligning to TRBD2. Trimming took 2 bases from V and 6 from J; bases not matched to a gene: 6. Germline loops: CDR1 GTSNPN, CDR2 SVGIG (reference sequence). The CDR3 has 13 amino acids. CDR3 DNA sequence: TGTGCCTGGAGTTACGGGGGGGCAGGCGAGCAGTACTTC. Translation: CAWSYGGAGEQYF.

The chain couples TRBV6-1 to TRBJ2-7, with D possibly TRBD2 on 6 matching bases. CDR3 length: 13 amino acids. The ends were cut back, 7 bases at V and 2 bases at J, with 12 bases in the middle. The germline V gene has CDR1 MNHNS and CDR2 SASEGT. The CDR3 DNA sequence: TGTGCCAGCACGAGGAGGGAGGCCTACGAGCAGTACTTC. This sequence encodes CASTRREAYEQYF.

The V and J genes are TRBV5-1 and TRBJ2-7; D remains unclear. The CDR3 is 16 residues long. V was clipped by 1 base and J by 0 bases, with 14 bases between them. In germline, CDR1 is SGHRS, CDR2 YFSETQ. CDR3 residues: CASSLIRTPSSYEQYF. The CDR3 coding sequence is TGCGCCAGCAGCTTGATCCGGACCCCAAGCTCCTACGAGCAGTACTTC.

The rearrangement joins TRBV15 to TRBJ1-1; the match to TRBD1 covers 9 bases. V lost 3 bases to trimming and J lost 5 bases; unmatched junction nucleotides: 4. Per the germline V gene, CDR1 is LNHNV and CDR2 is YYDKDF (reference sequence). The CDR3 has 14 residues. This CDR3 is CATSRNRGRTEAFF. In nucleotides, the CDR3 is TGTGCCACCAGCAGGAACAGGGGGCGGACTGAAGCTTTCTTT.

J is TRBJ1-6 and V is TRBV27; TRBD1 might be the D (6 bases). This CDR3 has 16 residues. Between the trimmed V and J ends, which lost 2 bases and 6 bases, there was a span of 14 bases. Germline-derived CDR1 and CDR2 are MNHEY and SMNVEV (reference sequence). CDR3 loop: CASSLAGVQANSPLHF. The CDR3 DNA follows: TGTGCCAGCAGTTTAGCAGGGGTGCAGGCTAATTCACCCCTCCACTTT.

The chain recombines TRBV2 with TRBJ2-5; possibly TRBD2 for D (6 bases). Germline V gene sequence: CDR1 SNHLY, CDR2 FYNNEI. V was trimmed by 5 bases and J by 5 bases, leaving 12 bases between them. The CDR3 consists of 13 residues. CDR3 sequence reads: CASSLEGVETQYF. In DNA, the CDR3 is TGTGCCAGCAGTTTGGAGGGAGTGGAGACCCAGTACTTC.

The V gene is TRBV7-2, the J gene TRBJ2-5, with 7 bases identical to TRBD2. The junction had 9 bases not matched to a gene; V was cut back by 1 base and J by 4 bases. The CDR3 spans 16 residues. CDR1 is SGHTA, CDR2 FQGNSA, per germline. The CDR3 DNA reads as TGTGCCAGCAGCTTAGATGCCGGGGGGTATCTAGAGACCCAGTACTTC. Translated: CASSLDAGGYLETQYF.

This clone has only a few counts. The rearrangement links TRBV9 to TRBJ2-5; D might be TRBD1 or TRBD2, each matching 5 bases. V was clipped by 4 bases and J by 1 base, with 14 bases between them. This CDR3 is built from 15 residues. From germline, CDR1 is SGDLS and CDR2 YYNGEE. The DNA for the CDR3 is TGTGCCAGCAGCCCCTCCTGGGGGACCCAAGAGACCCAGTACTTC. It translates to CASSPSWGTQETQYF. Full variable domain (missing parts from reference TRBV9 and TRBJ2-5): DSGVTQTPKHLITATGQRVTLRCSPRSGDLSVYWYQQSLDQGLQFLIQYYNGEERAKGNILERFSAQQFPDLHSELNLSSLELGDSALYFCASSPSWGTQETQYFGPGTRLLVL.

The rearrangement joins TRBV29-1 to TRBJ1-1; 7 positions match TRBD1. Germline assignment: CDR1 SQVTM and CDR2 ANQGSEA. The CDR3 runs 13 residues. V lost 7 bases, J lost 2 bases, and 7 bases stayed unmatched. CDR3 bases: TGCAGCGCAGTAAGACAGGGCAACACTGAAGCTTTCTTT. This codes for CSAVRQGNTEAFF.

This clone appeared a few times. The rearrangement joins TRBV7-9 to TRBJ2-5; D call uncertain. Deletions cut 3 bases from V and 5 bases from J, with 7 bases between. Germline V gene lookup returns CDR1 SEHNR and CDR2 FQNEAQ (reference sequence). CDR3 size: 12 residues. CDR3 protein: CASSFNSETQYF. For the CDR3, the DNA is TGTGCCAGCAGCTTCAACAGCGAGACCCAGTACTTC.

This rearrangement joins TRBV6-6 to TRBJ1-1; no clear D. Trimming left V 5 bases short and J 8 bases short, with 12 bases between. In germline, CDR1 is MNHNY, CDR2 SVGAGI (reference sequence). This CDR3 contains 12 residues. The DNA for the CDR3 is TGTGCCAGCAGTGACACTCGTCCCGAAGCTTTCTTT. Translated, it gives CASSDTRPEAFF.

The chain recombines TRBV2 with TRBJ1-3; D remains unclear. CDR3 length equals 12 residues. Trimming removed 8 bases from V and 1 base from J, with 6 bases in between. Germline-derived CDR1 and CDR2 are SNHLY and FYNNEI. CDR3: CASEISGNTIYF. CDR3 nucleotides: TGTGCCAGCGAGATATCTGGAAACACCATATATTTT. The full variable domain, its missing parts supplied by reference TRBV2 and TRBJ1-3, is EPEVTQTPSHQVTQMGQEVILRCVPISNHLYFYWYRQILGQKVEFLVSFYNNEISEKSEIFDDQFSVERPDGSNFTLKIRSTKLEDSAMYFCASEISGNTIYFGEGSWLTVV.

There are a few counts of this clone. The chain couples TRBV6-5 to TRBJ1-2, with D unclear. The germline V gene has CDR1 MNHEY and CDR2 SVGAGI. There are 15 residues in the CDR3. The germline V and J ends were trimmed by 2 bases and 3 bases, with 13 bases remaining between them. CDR3 sequence reads: CASSYASAPHYGYTF. DNA of the CDR3: TGTGCCAGCAGTTACGCTTCGGCACCTCACTATGGCTACACCTTC.

This clone was found a few times. This chain joins TRBV5-1 and TRBJ1-2; TRBD1 is a possible D gene (5 bases). The CDR3 is 12 amino acids. The ends were cut back, 0 bases at V and 8 bases at J, with 8 bases in the middle. The germline V gene has CDR1 SGHRS and CDR2 YFSETQ. In DNA form, the CDR3 reads TGCGCCAGCAGCTTGGACAGGTCGGGCTACACCTTC. Its protein product is CASSLDRSGYTF.

The chain joins TRBV5-6 to TRBJ1-2; D call uncertain. The V end lost 0 bases, the J end lost 4 bases, and 10 bases lay between the germline ends. The CDR3 has 14 amino acids. CDR1 is SGHDT and CDR2 is YYEEEE in the germline V gene. CDR3 loop: CASSLAVLSYGYTF. CDR3 DNA sequence: TGTGCCAGCAGCTTGGCCGTGTTAAGCTATGGCTACACCTTC.

This clone has just a few counts. V is TRBV9 and J is TRBJ2-3, with D unclear. Per germline, CDR1 SGDLS and CDR2 YYNGEE. This CDR3 has 15 amino acids. The germline V and J ends were trimmed by 0 bases and 0 bases, with 8 bases remaining between them. CDR3 DNA sequence: TGTGCCAGCAGCGTAGCGCACCATAGCACAGATACGCAGTATTTT. Translated, it gives CASSVAHHSTDTQYF.

This clone was seen more than once but under ten times. The CDR3 bases are TGTGCCAGTGGCACCGGAGGCGGGGAGGCCTATGGCTACACCTTC. Translating it yields CASGTGGGEAYGYTF. V usage is TRBV19 and J usage is TRBJ1-2; D call uncertain. The germline CDR1 and CDR2 sequences are LNHDA and SQIVND (reference sequence). V was pared by 8 bases and J by 4 bases, with 20 bases between. The CDR3 has 15 residues.